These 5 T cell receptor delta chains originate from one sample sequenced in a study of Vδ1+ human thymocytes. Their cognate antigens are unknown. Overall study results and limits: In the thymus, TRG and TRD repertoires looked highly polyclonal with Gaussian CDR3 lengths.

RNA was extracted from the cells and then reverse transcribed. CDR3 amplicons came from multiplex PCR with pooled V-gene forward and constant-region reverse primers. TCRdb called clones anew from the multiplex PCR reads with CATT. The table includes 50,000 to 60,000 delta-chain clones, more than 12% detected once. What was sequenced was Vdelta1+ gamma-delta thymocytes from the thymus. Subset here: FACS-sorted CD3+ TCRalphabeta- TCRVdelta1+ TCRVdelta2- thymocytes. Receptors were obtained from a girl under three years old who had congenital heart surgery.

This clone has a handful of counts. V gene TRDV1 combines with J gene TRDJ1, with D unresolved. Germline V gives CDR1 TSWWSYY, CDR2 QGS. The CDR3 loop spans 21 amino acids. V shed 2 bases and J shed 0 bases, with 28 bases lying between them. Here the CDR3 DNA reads TGTGCTCTTGGGGAAGAATTCCCCCTCCCGTCCCATATCAGGTACACCGATAAACTCATCTTT. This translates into CALGEEFPLPSHIRYTDKLIF.

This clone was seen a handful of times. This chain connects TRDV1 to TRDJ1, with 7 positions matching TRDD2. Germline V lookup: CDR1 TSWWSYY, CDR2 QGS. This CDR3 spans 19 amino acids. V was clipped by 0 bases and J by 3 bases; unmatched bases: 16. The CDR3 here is CALGELCVSTSSYADKLIF. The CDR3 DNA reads TGTGCTCTTGGGGAACTTTGTGTCTCCACTAGTTCCTACGCCGATAAACTCATCTTT.

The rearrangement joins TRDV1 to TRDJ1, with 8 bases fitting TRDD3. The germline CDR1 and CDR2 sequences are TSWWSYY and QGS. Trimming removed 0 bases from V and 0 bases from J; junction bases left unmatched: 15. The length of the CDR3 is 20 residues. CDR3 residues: CALGELPSGGIGGYTDKLIF. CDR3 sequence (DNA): TGTGCTCTTGGGGAACTCCCTTCGGGGGGGATAGGAGGGTACACCGATAAACTCATCTTT.

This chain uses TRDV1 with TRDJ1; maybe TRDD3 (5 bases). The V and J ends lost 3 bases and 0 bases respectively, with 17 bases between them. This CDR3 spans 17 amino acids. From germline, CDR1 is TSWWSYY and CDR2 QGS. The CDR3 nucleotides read TGTGCTCTTGGGGACGATACTCCTCAACTTTACACCGATAAACTCATCTTT. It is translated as CALGDDTPQLYTDKLIF.

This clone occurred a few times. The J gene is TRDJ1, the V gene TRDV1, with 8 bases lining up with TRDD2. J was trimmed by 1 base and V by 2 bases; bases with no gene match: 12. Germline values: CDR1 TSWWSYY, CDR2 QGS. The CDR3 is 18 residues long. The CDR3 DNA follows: TGTGCTCTTGGGGAAGGGCTTCCTACGTTGACTGGCACCGATAAACTCATCTTT. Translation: CALGEGLPTLTGTDKLIF.